The T cell receptor beta chain under discussion was sequenced for a study of blood T cell repertoires in COVID-19. Overall study: Collection of acute and convalescent COVID-19 samples took place in the United States, Italy and Spain. Sources were T cells, B-cell-depleted T cells, or PBMCs; the material itself was cDNA or gDNA.

Source study methods: Estimated nucleated cell counts came from reference gene primer amplification. The table came from immunoSEQ multiplex PCR; TCRdb's copy has only in-frame clones and leaves some out. V, J and clone size were drawn from that table, and D and trimming were deduced from the DNA. The sample holds roughly 29,000 clones, roughly 90% seen once. The germline V gene has CDR1 SGHVS and CDR2 FQNEAQ. The V and J ends lost 5 bases and 6 bases respectively, with 13 bases between them. This CDR3 has 13 residues. The sequenced sample was peripheral blood. V is TRBV7-8 and J is TRBJ2-5; D not resolved. This receptor was taken from a human donor in a cohort sampled during active COVID-19. This CDR3 is CASSRVGSQTQYF. The CDR3 coding sequence is TGTGCCAGCAGCCGCGTGGGCTCGCAGACCCAGTACTTC.